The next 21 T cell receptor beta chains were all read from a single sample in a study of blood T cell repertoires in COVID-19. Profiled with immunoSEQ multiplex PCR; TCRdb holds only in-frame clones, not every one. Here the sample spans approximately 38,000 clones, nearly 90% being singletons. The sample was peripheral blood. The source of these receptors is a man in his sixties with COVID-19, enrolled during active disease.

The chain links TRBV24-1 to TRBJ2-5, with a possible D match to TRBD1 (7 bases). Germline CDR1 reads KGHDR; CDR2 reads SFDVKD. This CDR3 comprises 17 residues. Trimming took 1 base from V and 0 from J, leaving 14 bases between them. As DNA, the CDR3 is TGTGCCACCAGTGATTTTCAGGGCAGGGGGGACCAAGAGACCCAGTACTTC. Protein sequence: CATSDFQGRGDQETQYF.

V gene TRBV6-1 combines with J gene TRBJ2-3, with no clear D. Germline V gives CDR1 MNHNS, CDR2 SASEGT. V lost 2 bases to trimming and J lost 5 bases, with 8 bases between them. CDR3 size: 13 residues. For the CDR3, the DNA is TGTGCCAGCAGTGAATCGAACGGAGATACGCAGTATTTT. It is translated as CASSESNGDTQYF.

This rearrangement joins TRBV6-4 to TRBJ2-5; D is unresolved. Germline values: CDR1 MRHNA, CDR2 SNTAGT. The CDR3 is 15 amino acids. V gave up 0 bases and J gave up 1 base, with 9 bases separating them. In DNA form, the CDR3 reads TGTGCCAGCAGTGACTCCCCCGGTCGCCAAGAGACCCAGTACTTC. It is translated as CASSDSPGRQETQYF.

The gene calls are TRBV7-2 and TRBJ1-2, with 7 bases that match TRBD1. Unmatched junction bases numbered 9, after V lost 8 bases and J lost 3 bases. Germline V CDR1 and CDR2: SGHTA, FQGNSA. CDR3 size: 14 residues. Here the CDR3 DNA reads TGTGCCAGCGGCCGGGACAGCAGCTACTATGGCTACACCTTC. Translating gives CASGRDSSYYGYTF.

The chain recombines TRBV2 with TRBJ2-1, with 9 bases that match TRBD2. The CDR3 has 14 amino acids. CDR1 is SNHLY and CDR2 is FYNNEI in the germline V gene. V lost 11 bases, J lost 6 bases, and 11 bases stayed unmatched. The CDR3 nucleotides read TGTGCCGGCTCACTAGCGGGTGGGAGCAATGAGCAGTTCTTC. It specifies CAGSLAGGSNEQFF.

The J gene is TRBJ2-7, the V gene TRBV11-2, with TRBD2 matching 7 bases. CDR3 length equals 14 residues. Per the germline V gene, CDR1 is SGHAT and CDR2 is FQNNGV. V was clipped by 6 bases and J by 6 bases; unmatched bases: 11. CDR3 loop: CASSTGTTSLEQYF. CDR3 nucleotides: TGTGCCAGCAGTACCGGGACTACCAGCCTCGAGCAGTACTTC.

CDR3 protein: CASSQNDLGGETQYF. The CDR3 DNA reads as TGTGCCAGCAGCCAAAATGATTTGGGAGGAGAGACCCAGTACTTC. This chain uses TRBV3-1 (or the pseudogene TRBV3-2) with TRBJ2-5, with D possibly TRBD2 on 6 matching bases. The CDR3 spans 15 residues. The V end lost 2 bases, the J end lost 4 bases, and 14 bases lay between the germline ends. Per the germline V gene, CDR1 is LGHDT and CDR2 is YNNKEL (reference sequence).

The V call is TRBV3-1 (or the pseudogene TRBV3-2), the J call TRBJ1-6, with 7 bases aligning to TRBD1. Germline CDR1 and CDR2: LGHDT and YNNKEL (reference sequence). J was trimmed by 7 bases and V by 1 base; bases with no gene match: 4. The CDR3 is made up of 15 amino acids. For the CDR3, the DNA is TGTGCCAGCAGCCAAGGCGGGACAGCAAATTCACCCCTCCACTTT. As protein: CASSQGGTANSPLHF.

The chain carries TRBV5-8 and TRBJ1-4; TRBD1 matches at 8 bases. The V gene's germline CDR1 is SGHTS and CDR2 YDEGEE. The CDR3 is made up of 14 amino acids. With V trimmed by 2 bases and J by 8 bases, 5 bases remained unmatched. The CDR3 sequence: CASSFGQGREKLFF. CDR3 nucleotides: TGTGCCAGCAGCTTTGGACAGGGACGGGAAAAACTGTTTTTT.

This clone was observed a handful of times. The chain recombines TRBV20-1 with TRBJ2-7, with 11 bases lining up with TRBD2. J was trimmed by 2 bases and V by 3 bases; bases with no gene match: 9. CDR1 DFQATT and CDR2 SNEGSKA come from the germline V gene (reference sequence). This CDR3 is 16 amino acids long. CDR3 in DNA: TGCAGTGCTAGTCGTCTAGCGGGAGGCACCACCTACGAGCAGTACTTC. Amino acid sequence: CSASRLAGGTTYEQYF.

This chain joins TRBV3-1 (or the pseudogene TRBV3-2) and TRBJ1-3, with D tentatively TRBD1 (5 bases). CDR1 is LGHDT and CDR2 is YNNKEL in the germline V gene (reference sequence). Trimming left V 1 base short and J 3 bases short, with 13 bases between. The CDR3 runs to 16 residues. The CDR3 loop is CASSQVGGTVGNTIYF. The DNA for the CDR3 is TGTGCCAGCAGCCAAGTGGGGGGGACGGTTGGAAACACCATATATTTT.

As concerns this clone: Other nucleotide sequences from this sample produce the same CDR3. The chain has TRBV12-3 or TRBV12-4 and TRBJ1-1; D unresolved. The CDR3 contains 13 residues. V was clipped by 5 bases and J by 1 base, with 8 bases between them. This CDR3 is CASSLNRNTEAFF. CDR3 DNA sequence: TGTGCCAGCAGTCTTAACAGGAACACTGAAGCTTTCTTT.

CDR3 loop: CASRPGENTEAFF. Here the CDR3 DNA reads TGTGCCAGCAGACCAGGGGAGAACACTGAAGCTTTCTTT. The chain uses TRBV12-3 or TRBV12-4 and TRBJ1-1; a weak D match, TRBD1 (6 bases). V lost 6 bases to trimming and J lost 1 base, with 9 bases between them. The CDR3 spans 13 residues.

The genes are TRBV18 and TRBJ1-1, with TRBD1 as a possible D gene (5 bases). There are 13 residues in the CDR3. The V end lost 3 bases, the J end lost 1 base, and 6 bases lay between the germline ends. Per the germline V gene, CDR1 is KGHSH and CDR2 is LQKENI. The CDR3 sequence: CASSPGGNTEAFF. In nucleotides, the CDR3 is TGTGCCAGCTCACCCGGGGGGAACACTGAAGCTTTCTTT.

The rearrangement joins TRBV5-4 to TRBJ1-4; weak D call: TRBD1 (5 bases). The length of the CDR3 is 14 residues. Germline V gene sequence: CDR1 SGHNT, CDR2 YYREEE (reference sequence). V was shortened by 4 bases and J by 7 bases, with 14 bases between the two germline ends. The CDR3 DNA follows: TGTGCCAGCAGCCGCCAGGGTCCAGGTGAAAAACTGTTTTTT. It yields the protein CASSRQGPGEKLFF.

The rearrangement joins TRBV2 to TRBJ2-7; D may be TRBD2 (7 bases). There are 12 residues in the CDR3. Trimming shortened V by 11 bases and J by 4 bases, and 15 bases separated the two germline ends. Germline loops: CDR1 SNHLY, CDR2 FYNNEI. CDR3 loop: CAGGGGNYEQYF. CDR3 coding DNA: TGTGCCGGGGGGGGCGGGAATTACGAGCAGTACTTC.

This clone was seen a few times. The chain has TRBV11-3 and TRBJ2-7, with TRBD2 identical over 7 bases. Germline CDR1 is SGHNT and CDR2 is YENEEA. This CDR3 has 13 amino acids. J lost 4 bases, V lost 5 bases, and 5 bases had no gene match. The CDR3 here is CASSKREGYEQYF. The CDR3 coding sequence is TGTGCCAGCAGCAAGCGGGAAGGTTACGAGCAGTACTTC. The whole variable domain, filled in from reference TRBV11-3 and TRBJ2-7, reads EAGVVQSPRYKIIEKKQPVAFWCNPISGHNTLYWYLQNLGQGPELLIRYENEEAVDDSQLPKDRFSAERLKGVDSTLKIQPAELGDSAVYLCASSKREGYEQYFGPGTRLTVT.

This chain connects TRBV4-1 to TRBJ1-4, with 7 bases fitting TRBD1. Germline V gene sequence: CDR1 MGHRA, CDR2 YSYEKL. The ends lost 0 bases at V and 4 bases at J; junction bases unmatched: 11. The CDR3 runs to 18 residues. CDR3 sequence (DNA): TGCGCCAGCAGCCAAGATAGGACAGGCGCGGGTAATAATGAAAAACTGTTTTTT. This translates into CASSQDRTGAGNNEKLFF.

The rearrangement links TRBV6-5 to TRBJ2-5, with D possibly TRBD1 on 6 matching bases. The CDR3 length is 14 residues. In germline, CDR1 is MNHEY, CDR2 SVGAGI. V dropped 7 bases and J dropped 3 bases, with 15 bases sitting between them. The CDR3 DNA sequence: TGTGCCAGCATGGCCGGGACAAACGAAGAGACCCAGTACTTC. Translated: CASMAGTNEETQYF.

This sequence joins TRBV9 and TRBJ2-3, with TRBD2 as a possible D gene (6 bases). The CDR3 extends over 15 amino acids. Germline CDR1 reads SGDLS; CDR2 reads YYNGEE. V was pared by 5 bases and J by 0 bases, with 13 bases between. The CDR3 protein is CASSPSGLSTDTQYF. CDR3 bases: TGTGCCAGCAGTCCCAGCGGGTTAAGCACAGATACGCAGTATTTT.

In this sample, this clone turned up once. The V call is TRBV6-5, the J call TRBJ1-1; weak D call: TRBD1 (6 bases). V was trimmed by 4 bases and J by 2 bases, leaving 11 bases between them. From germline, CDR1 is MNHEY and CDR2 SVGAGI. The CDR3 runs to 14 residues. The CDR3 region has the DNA TGTGCCAGCAGTTTTACAGGGACCAACACTGAAGCTTTCTTT. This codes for CASSFTGTNTEAFF.